The 13 T cell receptor beta chains in this list originate from one sample, sequenced in a study of shared clonotypes between healthy human individuals. Profiling relied on immunoSEQ multiplex PCR, and the TCRdb table lists in-frame clones only, not all of them. This sample has about 1.5 million clones, with 95% to 99% found just once. Sequencing was done on a sample of naive CD4+ T cells sorted from blood. This sample's subset: CD45RA+ positively selected. The receptors were sampled from a man aged 25-45 years in good health.

Of note for this clone: The same CDR3 arises from other DNA sequences in this sample as well. The V call is TRBV20-1, the J call TRBJ1-4; D is perhaps TRBD1 (6 bases). The CDR3 has 11 residues. Germline values: CDR1 DFQATT, CDR2 SNEGSKA (reference sequence). V lost 3 bases, J lost 7 bases, and 6 bases lay in between. The CDR3 loop reads CSASRGEKLFF. CDR3 DNA: TGCAGTGCTAGCAGGGGTGAAAAACTGTTTTTT.

V is TRBV10-3 and J is TRBJ1-5, with a weak D call TRBD1 (5 bases). CDR1 ENHRY and CDR2 SYGVKD come from the germline V gene. The CDR3 totals 14 residues. V dropped 6 bases and J dropped 2 bases, with 11 bases sitting between them. This CDR3 is CAIRADSGNQPQHF. CDR3 sequence (DNA): TGTGCCATCAGGGCCGACAGTGGCAATCAGCCCCAGCATTTT.

The chain combines TRBV28 with TRBJ2-5, with D perhaps matching TRBD1 (6 bases). The length of the CDR3 is 12 residues. In germline, CDR1 is MDHEN, CDR2 SYDVKM. Trimming removed 8 bases from V and 0 bases from J, with 7 bases in between. The chain's CDR3 is CASGQYQETQYF. CDR3 nucleotide sequence: TGTGCCAGCGGACAGTACCAAGAGACCCAGTACTTC.

The gene calls are TRBV21-1 and TRBJ2-2; whether TRBD2, the table's D call, matches the DNA was not checked. TRBV21-1 is a pseudogene locus. CDR3 length: 14 amino acids. CDR3 nucleotides: TGTGCCAGCAGCAAAGTCGCGGCTCCCGGGGAGCTGTTTTTT. As protein: CASSKVAAPGELFF.

The chain couples TRBV7-9 to TRBJ2-7, with D perhaps matching TRBD2 (5 bases). The V end lost 4 bases, the J end lost 7 bases, and 11 bases lay between the germline ends. This CDR3 has 12 amino acids. CDR1 and CDR2 (germline): SEHNR, FQNEAQ (reference sequence). The CDR3 DNA reads TGTGCCAGCAGCTCTGGGGAGTGGGAGCAGTACTTC. Encoded protein: CASSSGEWEQYF.

The V gene is TRBV11-2, the J gene TRBJ2-7; TRBD2 matches at 12 bases. Germline CDR1 reads SGHAT; CDR2 reads FQNNGV. Trimming cost V 0 bases and J 7 bases; bases outside gene matches: 10. The CDR3 loop spans 17 amino acids. The CDR3 sequence: CASSLEGVASGRAEQYF. The CDR3 DNA reads TGTGCCAGCAGCTTAGAAGGGGTGGCTAGCGGGAGGGCGGAGCAGTACTTC. Full variable domain (missing parts from reference TRBV11-2 and TRBJ2-7): EAGVAQSPRYKIIEKRQSVAFWCNPISGHATLYWYQQILGQGPKLLIQFQNNGVVDDSQLPKDRFSAERLKGVDSTLKIQPAKLEDSAVYLCASSLEGVASGRAEQYFGPGTRLTVT.

The V and J genes are TRBV6-5 and TRBJ1-5, with 7 bases that match TRBD1. The CDR3 has 15 amino acids. Germline assignment: CDR1 MNHEY and CDR2 SVGAGI. V shed 6 bases, J shed 5 bases, and the junction held 10 bases outside the gene matches. The CDR3 is CASSHRGPGYQPQHF. The CDR3 coding sequence is TGTGCCAGCAGCCACAGGGGTCCCGGGTATCAGCCCCAGCATTTT.

The chain combines TRBV30 with TRBJ2-2; D is perhaps TRBD1 or TRBD2 (5 bases each). The germline gives CDR1 GTSNPN, CDR2 SVGIG (reference sequence). The CDR3 extends over 10 amino acids. The CDR3 nucleotides read TGTGCTATGGGGGTCGGGGAGCTGTTTTTT. Its translation is CAMGVGELFF.

The chain employs TRBV18 and TRBJ2-1; D is possibly TRBD1 or TRBD2 (5 bases each). Germline V gene lookup returns CDR1 KGHSH and CDR2 LQKENI. The CDR3 has 15 residues. Trimming removed 4 bases at V and 5 bases at J, with 15 bases between. The CDR3 loop is CASSLSFRGDNEQFF. The CDR3, as DNA: TGTGCCAGCTCACTATCCTTTAGAGGGGACAATGAGCAGTTCTTC.

This sequence joins TRBV10-1 and TRBJ2-3; D might be TRBD1 or TRBD2, each matching 5 bases. The CDR3 is 13 amino acids. Trimming removed 2 bases at V and 7 bases at J, with 10 bases between. The germline V gene encodes CDR1 WNHNN and CDR2 SYGVQD (reference sequence). The CDR3 sequence: CASSEHWGNTQYF. The CDR3 DNA reads TGCGCCAGCAGTGAGCACTGGGGGAATACGCAGTATTTT.

V gene TRBV5-3 combines with J gene TRBJ1-1; the D is unclear. TRBV5-3 is labeled an ORF, and its function is uncertain. The CDR3 is made up of 13 amino acids. Trimming left V 4 bases short and J 0 bases short, with 7 bases between. CDR3 residues: CARSPKMNTEAFF. The CDR3 DNA is TGTGCCAGAAGCCCTAAGATGAACACTGAAGCTTTCTTT.

The chain uses TRBV10-1 and TRBJ2-2; D gene ambiguous. Germline-derived CDR1 and CDR2 are WNHNN and SYGVQD (reference sequence). V was trimmed by 6 bases and J by 1 base, leaving 9 bases between them. This CDR3 is built from 14 residues. The CDR3 DNA reads as TGCGCCAGCAGCAGGACGCAGAACACCGGGGAGCTGTTTTTT. Protein: CASSRTQNTGELFF.

The rearrangement links TRBV5-1 to TRBJ2-4, with D perhaps given as TRBD1 or TRBD2 (5 bases each). Germline assignment: CDR1 SGHRS and CDR2 YFSETQ. CDR3 length: 12 residues. The V gene lost 2 bases and the J gene lost 6 bases, with 6 bases spanning the gap. The CDR3 region is CASSFGGNIQYF. As DNA, the CDR3 is TGCGCCAGCAGCTTTGGGGGAAACATTCAGTACTTC.